These T cell receptor beta chains were read from a single sample in a study of T cell repertoires in cytomegalovirus infection. TCRdb reprocessed the reads with MiXCR, giving one entry per CDR3 protein. The sample lists roughly 990,000 distinct CDR3 sequences, roughly 31% occurring once. Their cognate antigens are unknown. The material sequenced was cultured CD8+ T cells from PBMCs, taken from culture after CMV antigen stimulation. The receptor set was obtained from a human donor in good health (CMV status not recorded). Some clones in this sample may be carry-over from other donors' samples. The CDR3 runs from the conserved cysteine through the conserved F or W. The D gene is left open where the match is weak. Some rows have no size entry. The others give once, few or many, or a class for an expanded clone.

>TRBV12-3/TRBV12-4|TRBJ1-1|12|.|few
CASSFGEPGAFF
TGTGCCAGCAGTTTTGGGGAGCCAGGAGCTTTCTTT
>TRBV15|TRBJ1-2|15|TRBD1|once
CATSRPYRGRYGYTF
TGTGCCACCAGCAGGCCATACAGGGGGCGGTATGGCTACACCTTC
>TRBV12-5|TRBJ1-5|12|.|few
CASGSPGQPQHF
TGTGCTAGTGGTTCCCCAGGGCAGCCCCAGCATTTT
>TRBV12-3/TRBV12-4|TRBJ1-1|14|.|.
CASSKIRENTEAFF
TGTGCCAGCAGTAAAATCAGGGAGAACACTGAAGCTTTCTTT
>TRBV4-1|TRBJ2-3|14|.|.
CASSQEVFADTQYF
TGCGCCAGCAGCCAAGAAGTCTTCGCAGATACGCAGTATTTT
>TRBV20-1|TRBJ2-2|20|TRBD2|.
CSAHAGTSGGTLTNTGELFF
TGCAGTGCTCACGCCGGGACTAGCGGGGGGACCTTAACGAACACCGGGGAGCTGTTTTTT
>TRBV10-1|TRBJ2-5|15|TRBD1|.
CASSESGQGQETQYF
TGCGCCAGCAGTGAGTCGGGACAGGGGCAAGAGACCCAGTACTTC
>TRBV28|TRBJ2-2|12|.|.
CASRYQPGELFF
TGTGCCAGCAGATACCAGCCCGGGGAGCTGTTTTTT
>TRBV7-6|TRBJ2-7|14|.|.
CASSLIGSSYEQYF
TGTGCCAGCAGCTTAATTGGGAGCTCCTACGAGCAGTACTTC
>TRBV7-9|TRBJ1-6|14|.|many
CASSYADFNSPLHF
TGTGCCAGCAGCTACGCAGATTTTAATTCACCCCTCCACTTT
>TRBV10-2|TRBJ2-5|12|.|.
CASTRGAETQYF
TGCGCCAGCACGAGGGGCGCTGAGACCCAGTACTTC
>TRBV7-6|TRBJ2-3|15|TRBD1|many
CASSSGTDSTDTQYF
TGTGCCAGCAGCTCGGGGACAGACTCTACAGATACGCAGTATTTT
>TRBV5-5|TRBJ2-7|15|.|few
CASSRQDSSLRAEYF
TGTGCCAGCAGCCGCCAGGATTCCTCCCTACGAGCGGAGTACTTC
>TRBV4-1|TRBJ2-1|13|.|once
CASSYRGPNEQFF
TGCGCCAGCAGCTATCGGGGGCCCAATGAGCAGTTCTTC
>TRBV7-9|TRBJ1-2|12|.|few
CASSSDPARNTF
TGTGCCAGCAGCTCAGACCCCGCTCGAAACACCTTC
>TRBV6-2/TRBV6-3|TRBJ2-1|15|TRBD1|few
CASRIQQGARNEQFF
TGTGCCAGCAGGATTCAACAGGGGGCGAGGAATGAGCAGTTCTTC
>TRBV28|TRBJ1-2|16|TRBD1|.
CASSNLEGGVGYGYTF
TGTGCCAGCAGTAACCTTGAAGGGGGCGTAGGCTATGGCTACACCTTC
>TRBV7-9|TRBJ2-7|16|TRBD1|many
CASSFRADRAGYEQYF
TGTGCCAGCAGCTTTAGGGCCGACAGGGCCGGGTACGAGCAGTACTTC
>TRBV19|TRBJ1-1|13|TRBD1|few
CASGGPGQGSAFF
TGTGCCAGTGGGGGACCGGGACAGGGATCGGCTTTCTTT
>TRBV7-9|TRBJ1-1|16|.|.
CASSLEGFYMNTEAFF
TGTGCCAGCAGCTTAGAAGGGTTTTACATGAACACTGAAGCTTTCTTT
>TRBV4-3|TRBJ1-2|15|.|.
CASSQRDGLNYGYTF
TGCGCCAGCAGCCAAAGGGACGGTCTTAACTATGGCTACACCTTC
>TRBV6-2/TRBV6-3|TRBJ1-5|20|TRBD1|.
CASSYPPGTGLFSNGQPQHF
TGTGCCAGCAGTTACCCGCCCGGGACAGGGTTGTTTAGTAACGGTCAGCCCCAGCATTTT
>TRBV19|TRBJ2-3|15|.|.
CASSTLARITDTQYF
TGTGCCAGTAGTACCCTTGCTCGAATCACAGATACGCAGTATTTT
>TRBV7-8|TRBJ2-7|19|.|many
CASSLSSSGDAGNTYEQYF
TGTGCCAGCAGCTTATCTTCCTCGGGGGATGCGGGGAACACCTACGAGCAGTACTTC
>TRBV7-6|TRBJ2-3|16|TRBD1|many
CASSLEEGQGTDTQYF
TGTGCCAGCAGCTTAGAGGAGGGACAGGGAACAGATACGCAGTATTTT
>TRBV7-9|TRBJ1-2|17|.|.
CASSTPKAPGETYGYTF
TGTGCCAGCAGCACACCAAAGGCCCCAGGGGAGACCTATGGCTACACCTTC
>TRBV2|TRBJ2-4|15|.|many
CATQDLTSAKNIQYF
TGTGCCACTCAGGACCTGACTAGTGCCAAAAACATTCAGTACTTC
>TRBV7-8|TRBJ1-2|19|TRBD1|many
CASSQFRDRGHEGNYGYTF
TGTGCCAGCAGCCAGTTCCGGGACAGGGGGCATGAGGGAAACTATGGCTACACCTTC
>TRBV7-2|TRBJ2-5|15|TRBD2|many
CASSFSGDFQETQYF
TGTGCCAGCAGCTTTAGCGGGGACTTTCAAGAGACCCAGTACTTC
>TRBV27|TRBJ1-6|14|.|few
CASSWDSKDSPLHF
TGTGCCAGCAGTTGGGACTCCAAGGATTCACCCCTCCACTTT
>TRBV29-1|TRBJ2-2|16|.|.
CSVGGRGQGNTGELFF
TGCAGCGTCGGCGGTCGAGGACAAGGGAACACCGGGGAGCTGTTTTTT
>TRBV12-3/TRBV12-4|TRBJ2-2|13|.|few
CASSFWRTGELFF
TGTGCCAGCAGTTTTTGGCGAACCGGGGAGCTGTTTTTT
>TRBV19|TRBJ2-3|14|.|few
CASSMGLRGDTQYF
TGTGCCAGTAGTATGGGACTCCGCGGGGATACGCAGTATTTT
>TRBV7-3|TRBJ1-1|17|.|few
CASSVGTTHPADTEAFF
TGTGCCAGCAGCGTCGGGACAACTCACCCTGCGGACACTGAAGCTTTCTTT
>TRBV7-9|TRBJ2-3|15|.|many
CASSLGPGSTDTQYF
TGTGCCAGCAGCTTAGGGCCAGGGAGCACAGATACGCAGTATTTT
>TRBV12-3/TRBV12-4|TRBJ2-2|17|TRBD1|.
CASTSPGTGGIYGELFF
TGTGCCAGCACCTCACCCGGGACAGGGGGCATTTACGGGGAGCTGTTTTTT
>TRBV9|TRBJ2-1|17|TRBD2|few
CASSVRLSGGAGVEQFF
TGTGCCAGCAGCGTACGACTTAGCGGGGGGGCCGGCGTAGAGCAGTTCTTC
>TRBV14|TRBJ1-1|18|.|few
CASSQGGSSRFDGTEAFF
TGTGCCAGCAGCCAGGGTGGGAGCAGCAGATTCGATGGCACTGAAGCTTTCTTT
>TRBV6-2/TRBV6-3|TRBJ2-5|12|.|few
CASMGREETQYF
TGTGCCAGCATGGGCAGAGAAGAGACCCAGTACTTC
>TRBV25-1|TRBJ2-1|13|TRBD2|.
CASRGDSYNEQFF
TGTGCCAGTCGGGGGGACTCCTACAATGAGCAGTTCTTC
>TRBV7-9|TRBJ2-5|14|.|.
CASSLSTSRETQYF
TGTGCCAGCAGCTTATCAACGTCCCGGGAGACCCAGTACTTC
>TRBV6-4|TRBJ2-1|15|TRBD2|many
CASSEGSGGANEQFF
TGTGCCAGCAGTGAAGGTAGCGGGGGGGCCAATGAGCAGTTCTTC
>TRBV27|TRBJ1-2|14|TRBD1|.
CASRSGTGVYGYTF
TGTGCCAGCAGGTCCGGGACAGGGGTATATGGCTACACCTTC